This T cell receptor (beta chain) appears in the sequencing data of a study of cytomegalovirus exposure and HLA in healthy donors. Study-level background: Across 300 to 400 genotyped donors, over 70% landed in the Caucasian-associated ancestry cluster. Study-level results: Whilst most TCR sequences proved rare, a subset of public TCRs occurred across many donors. Analyzed later, association rates of TCRs varied across HLA loci, with DRB1 most and HLA-C fewest.

Concerning this clone itself: What it recognizes is unknown.

PCR amplification relied on 60 Vbeta primers (plus 13 Jbeta primers). Profiling relied on immunoSEQ multiplex PCR, and the TCRdb table lists in-frame clones only, not all of them. The listing contains 75,000 to 100,000 clones. The sequenced sample was PBMCs. This TCR came from a woman in her sixties or seventies in good health and CMV-seronegative.

CDR3 bases: TGTGCCAGCAGTTCCCCAGATACAGATACGCAGTATTTT. Translation gives CASSSPDTDTQYF. The gene calls are TRBV28 and TRBJ2-3; D gene ambiguous. Trimming pared 4 bases from V and 3 bases from J, leaving 8 bases between. The germline V gene has CDR1 MDHEN and CDR2 SYDVKM. This CDR3 region has 13 residues.